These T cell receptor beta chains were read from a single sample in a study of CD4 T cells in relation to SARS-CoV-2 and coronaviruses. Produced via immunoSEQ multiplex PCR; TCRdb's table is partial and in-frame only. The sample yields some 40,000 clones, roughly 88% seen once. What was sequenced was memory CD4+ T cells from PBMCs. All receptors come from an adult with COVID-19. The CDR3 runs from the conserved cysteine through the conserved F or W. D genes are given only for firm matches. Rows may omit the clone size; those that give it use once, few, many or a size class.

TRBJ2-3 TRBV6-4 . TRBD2 CASSASGTDTQYF TGTGCCAGCAGTGCTAGCGGGACAGATACGCAGTATTTT
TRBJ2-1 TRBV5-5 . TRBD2 CASSLEAGGYNEQFF TGTGCCAGCAGCTTGGAAGCGGGAGGATACAATGAGCAGTTCTTC
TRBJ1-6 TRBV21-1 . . CASSKGLGQGEDSPLHF TGTGCCAGCAGCAAAGGCCTTGGACAGGGGGAAGATTCACCCCTCCACTTT
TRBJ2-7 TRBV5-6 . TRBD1 CASSWDRGTVEQYF TGTGCCAGCAGCTGGGACAGGGGAACCGTTGAGCAGTACTTC
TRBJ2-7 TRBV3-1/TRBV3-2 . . CASSQKRAYEQYF TGTGCCAGCAGCCAAAAGAGAGCCTACGAGCAGTACTTC
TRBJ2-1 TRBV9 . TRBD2 CASSFGLAEYNEQFF TGTGCCAGCAGTTTCGGACTAGCGGAATACAATGAGCAGTTCTTC
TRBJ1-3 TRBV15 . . CATSRGQGGGNTIYF TGTGCCACCAGCAGAGGGCAGGGAGGTGGAAACACCATATATTTT
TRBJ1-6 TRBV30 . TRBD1 CACRDRENSPLHF TGTGCCTGCCGGGACAGGGAGAATTCACCCCTCCACTTT
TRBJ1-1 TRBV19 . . CASSIEWAAREAFF TGTGCCAGTAGTATAGAATGGGCAGCACGTGAAGCTTTCTTT
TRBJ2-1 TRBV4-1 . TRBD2 CASSQGLAGNNEQFF TGCGCCAGCAGCCAAGGACTAGCAGGGAACAATGAGCAGTTCTTC
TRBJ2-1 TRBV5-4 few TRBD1 CASGSGTGGGNEQFF TGTGCCAGCGGATCCGGGACAGGGGGTGGAAATGAGCAGTTCTTC
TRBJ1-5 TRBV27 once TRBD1 CASRLSTGRNNQPQHF TGTGCCAGCCGACTGTCGACAGGGAGGAATAATCAGCCCCAGCATTTT
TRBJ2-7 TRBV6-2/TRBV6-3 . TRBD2 CASSASGRGEQYF TGTGCCAGCAGTGCTAGCGGGAGAGGTGAGCAGTACTTC
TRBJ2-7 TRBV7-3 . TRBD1 CASSPGQGGNEQYF TGTGCCAGCAGCCCCGGACAGGGAGGCAACGAGCAGTACTTC
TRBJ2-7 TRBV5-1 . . CASSLEGGSYEQYF TGCGCCAGCAGCCTAGAAGGGGGCTCCTACGAGCAGTACTTC
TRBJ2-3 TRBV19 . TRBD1 CASRDRGGTDTQYF TGTGCCAGCAGGGACAGGGGGGGCACAGATACGCAGTATTTT
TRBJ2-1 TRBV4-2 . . CASSQDRAKRGNEQFF TGTGCCAGCAGCCAAGATCGGGCCAAACGGGGCAATGAGCAGTTCTTC
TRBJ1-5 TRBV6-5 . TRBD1 CASSRGQGELQPQHF TGTGCCAGCAGTAGAGGACAGGGCGAACTTCAGCCCCAGCATTTT
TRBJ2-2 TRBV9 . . CASSVEEGNTGELFF TGTGCCAGCAGCGTAGAGGAGGGGAACACCGGGGAGCTGTTTTTT
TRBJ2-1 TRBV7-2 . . CASSRRARDEQFF TGTGCCAGCAGCCGCCGGGCTAGGGATGAGCAGTTCTTC
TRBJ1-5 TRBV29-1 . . CSVVMGGAGNQPQHF TGCAGCGTTGTGATGGGGGGCGCCGGCAATCAGCCCCAGCATTTT
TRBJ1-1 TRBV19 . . CASSPRRGGNTEAFF TGTGCCAGTAGTCCAAGGAGAGGGGGGAACACTGAAGCTTTCTTT
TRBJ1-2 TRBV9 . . CASSEGGSLNYGYTF TGTGCCAGCAGCGAAGGTGGCAGCCTCAACTATGGCTACACCTTC